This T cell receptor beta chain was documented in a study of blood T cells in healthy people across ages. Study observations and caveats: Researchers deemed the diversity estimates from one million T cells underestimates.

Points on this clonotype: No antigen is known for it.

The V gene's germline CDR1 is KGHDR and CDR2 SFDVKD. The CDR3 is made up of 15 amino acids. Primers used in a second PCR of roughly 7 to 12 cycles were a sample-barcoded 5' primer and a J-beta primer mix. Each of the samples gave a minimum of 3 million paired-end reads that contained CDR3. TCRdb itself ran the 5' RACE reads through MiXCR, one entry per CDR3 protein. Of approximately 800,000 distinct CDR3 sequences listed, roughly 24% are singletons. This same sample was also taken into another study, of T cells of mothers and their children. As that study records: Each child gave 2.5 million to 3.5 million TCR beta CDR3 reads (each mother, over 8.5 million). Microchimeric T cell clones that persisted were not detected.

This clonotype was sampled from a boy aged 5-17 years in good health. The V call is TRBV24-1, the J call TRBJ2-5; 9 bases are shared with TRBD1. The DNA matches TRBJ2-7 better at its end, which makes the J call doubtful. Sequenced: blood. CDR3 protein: CATSDSGQGRGEQYF. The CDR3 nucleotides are TGTGCCACCAGTGATTCAGGACAGGGGAGAGGCGAGCAGTACTTC.